This section outlines one T cell receptor (beta chain) sequence together with its context. The CDR3 covers 13 residues. Per germline, CDR1 SQVTM and CDR2 ANQGSEA. The trim removed 5 bases at V and 4 bases at J, leaving 7 bases unmatched. This record belongs to a study of blood T cell repertoires in COVID-19. For the study at large: The samples span acute and convalescent COVID-19 from the United States, Italy and Spain. T cells, B-cell-depleted T cells, or PBMCs provided the cDNA or gDNA that served as material.

Using immunoSEQ multiplex PCR, the repertoire was profiled, and TCRdb retains in-frame clones only, with some absent. The sample holds 100,000 to 150,000 clones; about 79% are singletons and the top ten take about 40%. The source material was peripheral blood. The clonotype originates from a man aged 40-49 years with active or convalescent COVID-19. V is TRBV29-1 and J is TRBJ2-7, with 8 bases that match TRBD1. In nucleotides, the CDR3 is TGCAGCGTTTCGGCAGGGGGCCGGTACGAGCAGTACTTC. It codes for CSVSAGGRYEQYF.